Below are 25 T cell receptor beta chains sequenced from a single sample in a study of T cells expressing NK-cell markers. TCRdb reanalyzed the 5' RACE reads, giving one entry per CDR3 protein sequence and no DNA. Its table lists approximately 550,000 distinct CDR3 sequences. Sequencing was carried out using blood T cells: a sorted CD56 or NKG2C T cell subset, CD4+ or CD8+ T cells, or bulk PBMC T cells (not recorded which). All receptors come from a man in his late teens or twenties in good health.

The chain links TRBV10-3 to TRBJ2-7; TCRdb names TRBD1, which stays unverified in the absence of DNA. The germline V gene encodes CDR1 ENHRY and CDR2 SYGVKD. The CDR3 is 15 residues long. CDR3 loop: CAIRGEGTGAYEQYF.

The chain carries TRBV3-1 and TRBJ2-1; lacking DNA, the TRBD1 call made by TCRdb goes unchecked. CDR1 and CDR2 (germline): LGHDT, YNNKEL (reference sequence). The CDR3 sequence is 13 residues long. CDR3 amino acids: CASSQELVGGQFF.

This CDR3 reads CASSKGAPHGYTF. The rearrangement joins TRBV6-1 to TRBJ1-2; TCRdb reports TRBD1, a call that lacks DNA to check it against. Germline V lookup: CDR1 MNHNS, CDR2 SASEGT. The CDR3 consists of 13 residues.

The V call is TRBV5-1, the J call TRBJ2-1. The CDR3 runs 14 residues. CDR1 is SGHRS, CDR2 YFSETQ, per germline. CDR3 region: CASSLGAPIDEQFF.

The chain combines TRBV25-1 with TRBJ2-1; TCRdb's D call of TRBD1 is untestable without DNA. The V gene's germline CDR1 is MGHDK and CDR2 SYGVNS. The CDR3 covers 15 residues. The CDR3 loop is CASRNGHSHYNEQFF. The full variable domain, with the rest looked up from reference TRBV25-1 and TRBJ2-1, is EADIYQTPRYLVIGTGKKITLECSQTMGHDKMYWYQQDPGMELHLIHYSYGVNSTEKGDLSSESTVSRIRTEHFPLTLESARPSHTSQYLCASRNGHSHYNEQFFGPGTRLTVL.

The chain's CDR3 is CASRQGASYEQYF. The chain is built from TRBV2 and TRBJ2-7; lacking DNA, the TRBD1 call made by TCRdb goes unchecked. Germline V gene data show CDR1 as SNHLY and CDR2 as FYNNEI. The CDR3 has 13 amino acids.

The J gene is TRBJ2-1, the V gene TRBV20-1; TCRdb designates TRBD2, a call that cannot be tested without DNA. Germline CDR1 is DFQATT and CDR2 is SNEGSKA (reference sequence). The length of the CDR3 is 15 residues. The CDR3 sequence is CSANSGRRMGNEQFF.

The CDR3 protein is CASSLGHSQGDEQFF. The chain couples TRBV5-5 to TRBJ2-1. The CDR3 runs 15 residues. The germline gives CDR1 SGHKS, CDR2 YYEKEE (reference sequence).

The rearrangement joins TRBV20-1 to TRBJ2-3; the D call from TCRdb, TRBD1, cannot be confirmed without DNA. Germline-derived CDR1 and CDR2 are DFQATT and SNEGSKA (reference sequence). This CDR3 contains 14 residues. The CDR3: CSAVPGPGTDTQYF.

CDR3 in amino acids: CSARVDINEQFF. The J gene is TRBJ2-1, the V gene TRBV20-1. This CDR3 region has 12 residues. Germline loops: CDR1 DFQATT, CDR2 SNEGSKA (reference sequence).

The rearrangement uses TRBV6-4 and TRBJ2-4; TCRdb lists TRBD1, though no DNA is available to test this call. The CDR3 length is 13 residues. Germline assignment: CDR1 MRHNA and CDR2 SNTAGT. The CDR3 protein is CASSDRRGDIQYF.

The V gene is TRBV12-3 or TRBV12-4, the J gene TRBJ2-1; TCRdb's D call of TRBD2 is untestable without DNA. CDR3 length: 16 amino acids. The CDR3 sequence is CASSFQTSGPNNEQFF.

The chain links TRBV20-1 to TRBJ2-2; TCRdb outputs TRBD1, but without DNA this stays unchecked. CDR3 length: 14 amino acids. Germline-derived CDR1 and CDR2 are DFQATT and SNEGSKA (reference sequence). The CDR3 is CSASRGQGDGELFF.

This chain uses TRBV6-1 with TRBJ1-2; absent DNA, TCRdb's TRBD1 call cannot be checked. Germline V gene sequence: CDR1 MNHNS, CDR2 SASEGT. The CDR3 runs 14 residues. The CDR3 reads CASSTGRANYGYTF.

V usage is TRBV5-1 and J usage is TRBJ2-7; absent DNA, TCRdb's TRBD1 call cannot be checked. In germline, CDR1 is SGHRS, CDR2 YFSETQ. This CDR3 is 17 amino acids long. This chain's CDR3 is CASRTGASSGPSYEQYF.

The V gene is TRBV7-8, the J gene TRBJ2-5. The CDR3 is made up of 18 amino acids. Germline CDR1 is SGHVS and CDR2 is FQNEAQ. CDR3 in amino acids: CASSSLVRSAGRHETQYF.

This sequence joins TRBV4-2 and TRBJ2-7; the TCRdb D gene call, TRBD1, has no DNA to confirm it. The CDR3 contains 16 residues. Germline V gives CDR1 LGHNA, CDR2 YNFKEQ. The CDR3 sequence is CASSQDGTGATYEQYF.

The CDR3 is CASSPRGRGPSRSEQFF. This chain uses TRBV6-1 with TRBJ2-1; the TRBD1 assignment by TCRdb is unverifiable without DNA. CDR1 and CDR2 (germline): MNHNS, SASEGT. This CDR3 region has 17 residues.

The chain couples TRBV12-3 or TRBV12-4 to TRBJ1-2. This CDR3 has 14 residues. The chain's CDR3 is CASSQGREGYGYTF.

The gene calls are TRBV6-2 or TRBV6-3 and TRBJ2-6; TCRdb gives TRBD1 as the D gene, but with no DNA this cannot be confirmed. The length of the CDR3 is 20 residues. Germline V gene lookup returns CDR1 MNHEY and CDR2 SVGEGT. CDR3: CASSYSPEFGDVGGANVLTF.

V usage is TRBV29-1 and J usage is TRBJ1-2; the D call of TRBD1 rests on TCRdb alone, since no DNA is present to check it. This CDR3 is 13 amino acids long. The germline CDR1 and CDR2 sequences are SQVTM and ANQGSEA. CDR3: CSVEPGQGDGYTF. The whole variable domain, remainder taken from reference TRBV29-1 and TRBJ1-2, is SAVISQKPSRDICQRGTSLTIQCQVDSQVTMMFWYRQQPGQSLTLIATANQGSEATYESGFVIDKFPISRPNLTFSTLTVSNMSPEDSSIYLCSVEPGQGDGYTFGSGTRLTVV.

The chain links TRBV7-9 to TRBJ2-7; checking the TCRdb D call of TRBD1 is not possible without DNA. The CDR3 sequence is 13 residues long. Per germline, CDR1 SEHNR and CDR2 FQNEAQ (reference sequence). The CDR3 here is CASSGRGLYEQYF.

The chain joins TRBV29-1 to TRBJ2-7. From germline, CDR1 is SQVTM and CDR2 ANQGSEA. CDR3 length equals 11 residues. The CDR3: CSVEPHYEQYF.

The rearrangement uses TRBV28 and TRBJ2-3; the TRBD2 assignment by TCRdb is unverifiable without DNA. The CDR3 sequence is 18 residues long. Looked up from germline, CDR1 is MDHEN and CDR2 is SYDVKM. This chain's CDR3 is CASHSVPSISGGPDTQYF.

This chain uses TRBV4-3 with TRBJ2-2; TCRdb picks TRBD2, but there is no DNA to check that call. CDR1 and CDR2 (germline): LGHNA, YSLEER. This CDR3 comprises 17 residues. Here the CDR3 reads CASSQDRLAGGAGELFF.